This TCR beta chain was obtained from a study of blood T cell repertoires in COVID-19. Trimming pared 5 bases from V and 9 bases from J, leaving 23 bases between. The CDR3 has 16 amino acids. Germline V gene lookup returns CDR1 SGHTA and CDR2 FQGNSA. Original analysis: Reference gene primer amplification gave estimated nucleated cell counts. Sequenced by immunoSEQ multiplex PCR; TCRdb stores in-frame clones only, minus some. The V and J calls and clone size were taken over from that table, and D and trimming were inferred from the DNA. The profile shows over 60,000 clones, approximately 79% of them singletons.

The sequencing input was peripheral blood. The receptor was isolated from a man of 80 years or more with active COVID-19. This chain connects TRBV7-2 to TRBJ2-1, with D perhaps matching TRBD1 (6 bases). The CDR3 DNA is TGTGCCAGCAGCCAGAATCAGGGGTCTACCTCCAGTGAGCAGTTCTTC. It specifies CASSQNQGSTSSEQFF. Together with reference TRBV7-2 and TRBJ2-1, the CDR3 gives the full variable domain: GAGVSQSPSNKVTEKGKDVELRCDPISGHTALYWYRQSLGQGLEFLIYFQGNSAPDKSGLPSDRFSAERTGGSVSTLTIQRTQQEDSAVYLCASSQNQGSTSSEQFFGPGTRLTVL.